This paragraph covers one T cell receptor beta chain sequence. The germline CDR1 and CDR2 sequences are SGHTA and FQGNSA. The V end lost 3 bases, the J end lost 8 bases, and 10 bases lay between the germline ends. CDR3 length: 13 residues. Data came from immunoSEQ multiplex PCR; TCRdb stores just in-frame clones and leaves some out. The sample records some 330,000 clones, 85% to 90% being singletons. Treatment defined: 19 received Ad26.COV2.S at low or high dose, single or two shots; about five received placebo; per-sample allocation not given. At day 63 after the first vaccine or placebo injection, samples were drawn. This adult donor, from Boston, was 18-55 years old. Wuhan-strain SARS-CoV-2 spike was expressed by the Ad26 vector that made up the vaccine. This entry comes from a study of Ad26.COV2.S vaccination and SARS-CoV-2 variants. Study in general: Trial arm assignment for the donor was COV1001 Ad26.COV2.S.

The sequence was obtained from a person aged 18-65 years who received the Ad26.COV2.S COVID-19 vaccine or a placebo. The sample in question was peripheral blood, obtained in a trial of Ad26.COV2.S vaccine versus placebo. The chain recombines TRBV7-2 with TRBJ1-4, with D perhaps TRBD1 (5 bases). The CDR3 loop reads CASSFKTAEKLFF. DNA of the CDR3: TGTGCCAGCAGCTTTAAGACAGCCGAAAAACTGTTTTTT.